Sequencing of this TCR beta chain was carried out in a study of blood T cells in healthy people across ages. PBMCs numbering at least 6 million were isolated per sample. This clonotype turned up a few times. Its antigen is still unknown. It may be a read error: a sequence one base away is much more abundant. General observations from the study: Diversity estimates from one million T cells were considered underestimates. Age advanced and TCR beta diversity per million T cells fell, roughly linearly.

A sample-barcoded 5' primer and a J-beta primer mix were used in a second PCR of about 7 to 12 cycles. A minimum of 2.5 million CDR3-containing paired-end reads was obtained for each sample. MiXCR, applied by TCRdb to the 5' RACE reads, yields one record per CDR3 protein. This sample has 550,000 to 650,000 distinct CDR3 sequences, with about 30% found just once. This CDR3 has 11 amino acids. CDR1 is MNHEY and CDR2 is SMNVEV in the germline V gene (reference sequence). The TCR comes from an elderly woman in good health. The chain employs TRBV27 and TRBJ1-2, with D hard to call. Material for sequencing was blood. CDR3 amino acids: CASSIDYGCTF. The CDR3 region has the DNA TGTGCCAGCAGCATAGACTATGGCTGCACCTTC.